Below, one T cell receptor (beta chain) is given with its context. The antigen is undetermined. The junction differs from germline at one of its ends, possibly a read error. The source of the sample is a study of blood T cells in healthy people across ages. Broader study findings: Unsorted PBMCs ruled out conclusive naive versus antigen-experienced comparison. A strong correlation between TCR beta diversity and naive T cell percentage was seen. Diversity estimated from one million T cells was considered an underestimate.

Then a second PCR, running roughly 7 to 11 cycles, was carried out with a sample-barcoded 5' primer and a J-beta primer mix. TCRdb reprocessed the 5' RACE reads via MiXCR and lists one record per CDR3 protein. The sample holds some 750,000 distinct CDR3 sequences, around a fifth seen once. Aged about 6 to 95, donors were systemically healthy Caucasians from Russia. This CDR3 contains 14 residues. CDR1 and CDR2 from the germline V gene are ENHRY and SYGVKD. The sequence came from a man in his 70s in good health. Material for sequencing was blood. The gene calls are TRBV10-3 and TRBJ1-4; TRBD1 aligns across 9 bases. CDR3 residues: CAFRSGQGDEKLFF. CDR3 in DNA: TGTGCCTTCAGATCGGGACAGGGAGATGAAAAACTGTTTTTT.